This paragraph covers one T cell receptor beta chain sequence. What it binds is unknown. CDR1 and CDR2 from the germline V gene are DFQATT and SNEGSKA (reference sequence). Trimming took 0 bases from V and 5 from J, leaving 16 bases between them. The CDR3 is 15 residues long. The data were taken from a study of blood T cells in healthy people across ages. Overall study results and limits: Expanded clonotype shifts may have been confounded, as the donors had an unknown CMV status.

Primers used in a second PCR of roughly 6 to 11 cycles were a sample-barcoded 5' primer and a J-beta primer mix. Each CDR3 protein is one row after TCRdb ran MiXCR on the 5' RACE reads. The data contain about 580,000 distinct CDR3 sequences, roughly 43% of them singletons. This TCR was sampled from a man at least 80 years old in good health. This chain links TRBV20-1 with TRBJ2-5; possibly TRBD1 or TRBD2 for D (7 bases each). The sequencing sample was made of blood. The DNA of the CDR3 is TGCAGTGCTAGAGAGTGGGAGGGGGCAGGGGAGACCCAGTACTTC. It is translated as CSAREWEGAGETQYF.